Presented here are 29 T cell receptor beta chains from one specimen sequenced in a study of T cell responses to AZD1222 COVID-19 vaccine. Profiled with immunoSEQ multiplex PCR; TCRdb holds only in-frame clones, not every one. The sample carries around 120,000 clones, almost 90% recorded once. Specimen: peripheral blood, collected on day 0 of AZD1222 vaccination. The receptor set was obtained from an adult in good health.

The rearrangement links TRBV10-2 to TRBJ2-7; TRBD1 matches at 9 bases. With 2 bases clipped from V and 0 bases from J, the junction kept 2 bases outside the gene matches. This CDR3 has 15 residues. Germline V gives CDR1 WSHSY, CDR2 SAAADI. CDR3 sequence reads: CASSEGTGHSYEQYF. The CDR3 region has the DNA TGCGCCAGCAGTGAGGGGACAGGGCACTCCTACGAGCAGTACTTC.

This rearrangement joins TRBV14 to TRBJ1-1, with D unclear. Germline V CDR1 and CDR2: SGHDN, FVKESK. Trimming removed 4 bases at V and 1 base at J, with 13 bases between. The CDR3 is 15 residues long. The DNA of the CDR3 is TGTGCCAGCAGCCCAGACCCCGGAGGGAACACTGAAGCTTTCTTT. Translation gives CASSPDPGGNTEAFF.

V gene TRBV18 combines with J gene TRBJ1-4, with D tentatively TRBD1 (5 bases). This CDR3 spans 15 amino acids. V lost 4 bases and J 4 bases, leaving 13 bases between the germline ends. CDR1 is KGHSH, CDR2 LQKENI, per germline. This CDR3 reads CASSRQNSNNEKLFF. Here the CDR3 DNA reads TGTGCCAGCTCACGACAGAATTCTAATAATGAAAAACTGTTTTTT.

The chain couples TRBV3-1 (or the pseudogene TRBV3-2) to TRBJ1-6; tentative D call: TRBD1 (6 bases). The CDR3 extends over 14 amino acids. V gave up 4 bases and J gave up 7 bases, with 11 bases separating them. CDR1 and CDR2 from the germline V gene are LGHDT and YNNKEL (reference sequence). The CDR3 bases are TGTGCCAGCAGCCTACGGGACACCAATTCACCCCTCCACTTT. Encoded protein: CASSLRDTNSPLHF.

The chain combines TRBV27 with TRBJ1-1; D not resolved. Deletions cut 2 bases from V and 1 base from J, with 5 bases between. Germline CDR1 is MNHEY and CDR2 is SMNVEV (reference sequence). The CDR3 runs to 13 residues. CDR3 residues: CASSLRGNTEAFF. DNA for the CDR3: TGTGCCAGCAGTTTACGGGGGAACACTGAAGCTTTCTTT.

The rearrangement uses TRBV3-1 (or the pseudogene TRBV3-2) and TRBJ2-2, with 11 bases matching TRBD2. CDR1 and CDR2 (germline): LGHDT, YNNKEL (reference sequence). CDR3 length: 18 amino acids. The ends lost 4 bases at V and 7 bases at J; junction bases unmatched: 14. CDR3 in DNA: TGTGCCAGCAGCCCCCATCGCACTAGCGGGAGTGTTGGCGGGGAGCTGTTTTTT. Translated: CASSPHRTSGSVGGELFF.

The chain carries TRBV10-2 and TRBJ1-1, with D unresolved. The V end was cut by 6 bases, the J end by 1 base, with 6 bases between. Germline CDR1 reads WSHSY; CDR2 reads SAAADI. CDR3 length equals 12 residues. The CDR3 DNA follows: TGCGCCAGCAGCTCATGGAACACTGAAGCTTTCTTT. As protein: CASSSWNTEAFF.

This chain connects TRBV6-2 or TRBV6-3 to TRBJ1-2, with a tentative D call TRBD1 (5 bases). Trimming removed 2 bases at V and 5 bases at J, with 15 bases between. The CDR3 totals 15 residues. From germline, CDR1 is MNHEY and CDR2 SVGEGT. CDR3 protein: CASSYTGGTEYGYTF. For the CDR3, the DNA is TGTGCCAGCAGTTACACAGGCGGGACCGAGTATGGCTACACCTTC.

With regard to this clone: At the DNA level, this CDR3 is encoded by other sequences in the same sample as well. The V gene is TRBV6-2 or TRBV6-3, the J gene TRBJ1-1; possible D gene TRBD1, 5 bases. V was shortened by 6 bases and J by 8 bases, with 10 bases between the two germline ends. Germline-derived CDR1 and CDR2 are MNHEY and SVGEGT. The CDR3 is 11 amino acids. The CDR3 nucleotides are TGTGCCAGCAGCCTTGGGACCGAAGCTTTCTTT. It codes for CASSLGTEAFF.

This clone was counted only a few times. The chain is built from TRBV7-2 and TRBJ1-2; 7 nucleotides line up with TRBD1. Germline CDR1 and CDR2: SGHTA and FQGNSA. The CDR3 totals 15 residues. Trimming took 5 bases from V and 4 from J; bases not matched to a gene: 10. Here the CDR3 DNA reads TGTGCCAGCAGCCTAAGGGACAGTCCGTCCTATGGCTACACCTTC. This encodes CASSLRDSPSYGYTF. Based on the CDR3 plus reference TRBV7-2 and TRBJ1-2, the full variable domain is GAGVSQSPSNKVTEKGKDVELRCDPISGHTALYWYRQSLGQGLEFLIYFQGNSAPDKSGLPSDRFSAERTGGSVSTLTIQRTQQEDSAVYLCASSLRDSPSYGYTFGSGTRLTVV.

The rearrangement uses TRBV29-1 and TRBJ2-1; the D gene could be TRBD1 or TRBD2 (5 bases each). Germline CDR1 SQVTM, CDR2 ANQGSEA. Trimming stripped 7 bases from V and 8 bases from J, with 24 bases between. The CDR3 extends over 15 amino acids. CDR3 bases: TGCAGCGCCGTCCGGGGCACCTCCCGAGGGGATGAGCAGTTCTTC. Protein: CSAVRGTSRGDEQFF.

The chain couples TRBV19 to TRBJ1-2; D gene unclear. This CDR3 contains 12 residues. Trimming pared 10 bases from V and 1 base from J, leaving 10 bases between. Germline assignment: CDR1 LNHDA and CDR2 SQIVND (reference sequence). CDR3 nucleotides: TGTGCCATTTTCCTCGTTAACTATGGCTACACCTTC. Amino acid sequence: CAIFLVNYGYTF.

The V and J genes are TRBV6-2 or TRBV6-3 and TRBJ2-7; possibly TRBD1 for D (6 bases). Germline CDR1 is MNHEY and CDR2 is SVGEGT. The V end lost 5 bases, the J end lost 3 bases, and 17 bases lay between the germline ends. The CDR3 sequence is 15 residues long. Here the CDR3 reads CASSLDPDRLYEQYF. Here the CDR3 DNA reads TGTGCCAGCAGTCTAGACCCCGACAGGCTCTACGAGCAGTACTTC.

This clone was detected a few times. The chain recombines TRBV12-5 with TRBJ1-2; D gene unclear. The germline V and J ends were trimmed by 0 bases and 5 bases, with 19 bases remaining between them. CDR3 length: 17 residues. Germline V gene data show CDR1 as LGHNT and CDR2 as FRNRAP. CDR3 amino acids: CASGLVPGGLGRYGYTF. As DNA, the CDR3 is TGTGCTAGTGGTTTGGTACCGGGCGGCCTTGGGAGGTATGGCTACACCTTC.

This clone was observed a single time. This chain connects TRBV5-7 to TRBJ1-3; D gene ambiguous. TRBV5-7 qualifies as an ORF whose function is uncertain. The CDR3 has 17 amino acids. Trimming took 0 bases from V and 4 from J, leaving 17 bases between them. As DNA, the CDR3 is TGTGCCAGCAGCTTGGCCTTAAGGGAAAGTAGAGGAAACACCATATATTTT. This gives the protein CASSLALRESRGNTIYF.

This CDR3 reads CASSFWDGSYEQYF. In DNA form, the CDR3 reads TGTGCCAGCAGCTTCTGGGACGGCTCCTACGAGCAGTACTTC. The chain is built from TRBV5-8 and TRBJ2-7, with D perhaps being TRBD1 or TRBD2 (5 bases each). The germline CDR1 and CDR2 sequences are SGHTS and YDEGEE. Trimming took 2 bases from V and 0 from J, leaving 9 bases between them. CDR3 length: 14 amino acids.

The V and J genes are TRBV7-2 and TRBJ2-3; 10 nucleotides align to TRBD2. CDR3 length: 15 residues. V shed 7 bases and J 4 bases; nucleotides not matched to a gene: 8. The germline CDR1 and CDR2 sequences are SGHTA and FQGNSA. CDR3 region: CASNSLAGAADTQYF. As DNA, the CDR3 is TGTGCCAGCAACTCTCTAGCGGGGGCAGCAGATACGCAGTATTTT.

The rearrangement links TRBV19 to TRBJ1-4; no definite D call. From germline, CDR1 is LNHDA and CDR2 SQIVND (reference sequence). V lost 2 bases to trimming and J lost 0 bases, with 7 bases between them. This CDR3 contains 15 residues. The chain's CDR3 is CASSISSTTNEKLFF. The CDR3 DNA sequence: TGTGCCAGTAGTATAAGCAGCACAACTAATGAAAAACTGTTTTTT.

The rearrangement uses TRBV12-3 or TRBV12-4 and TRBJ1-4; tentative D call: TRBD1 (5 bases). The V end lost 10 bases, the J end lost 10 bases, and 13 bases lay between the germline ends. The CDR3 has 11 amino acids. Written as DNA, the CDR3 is TGTGCCATCCGGGGGGGAGGAAAACTGTTTTTT. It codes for CAIRGGGKLFF.

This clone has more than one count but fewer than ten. CDR3: CASSYIGGFGDMNTEAFF. Written as DNA, the CDR3 is TGTGCCAGCAGCTACATAGGGGGATTCGGGGACATGAACACTGAAGCTTTCTTT. This chain joins TRBV7-2 and TRBJ1-1; possible D gene TRBD1, 6 bases. Germline V gene data show CDR1 as SGHTA and CDR2 as FQGNSA. CDR3 size: 18 residues. The germline V and J ends were trimmed by 4 bases and 0 bases, with 21 bases remaining between them. The entire variable domain, with the rest obtained from reference TRBV7-2 and TRBJ1-1, is as follows: GAGVSQSPSNKVTEKGKDVELRCDPISGHTALYWYRQSLGQGLEFLIYFQGNSAPDKSGLPSDRFSAERTGGSVSTLTIQRTQQEDSAVYLCASSYIGGFGDMNTEAFFGQGTRLTVV.

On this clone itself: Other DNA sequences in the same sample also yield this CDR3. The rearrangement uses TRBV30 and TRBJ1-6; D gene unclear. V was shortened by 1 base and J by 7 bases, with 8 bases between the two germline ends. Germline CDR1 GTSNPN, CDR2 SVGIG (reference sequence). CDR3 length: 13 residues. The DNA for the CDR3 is TGTGCCTGGAGTGGCCAAGGAAATTCACCCCTCCACTTT. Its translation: CAWSGQGNSPLHF. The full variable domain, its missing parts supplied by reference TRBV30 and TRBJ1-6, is SQTIHQWPATLVQPVGSPLSLECTVEGTSNPNLYWYRQAAGRGLQLLFYSVGIGQISSEVPQNLSASRPQDRQFILSSKKLLLSDSGFYLCAWSGQGNSPLHFGNGTRLTVT.

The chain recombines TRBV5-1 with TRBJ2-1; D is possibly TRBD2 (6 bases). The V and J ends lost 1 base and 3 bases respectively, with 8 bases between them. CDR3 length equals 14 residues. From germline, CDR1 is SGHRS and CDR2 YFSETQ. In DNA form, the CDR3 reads TGCGCCAGCAGCTTGAGCGGGTTCTACAATGAGCAGTTCTTC. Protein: CASSLSGFYNEQFF.

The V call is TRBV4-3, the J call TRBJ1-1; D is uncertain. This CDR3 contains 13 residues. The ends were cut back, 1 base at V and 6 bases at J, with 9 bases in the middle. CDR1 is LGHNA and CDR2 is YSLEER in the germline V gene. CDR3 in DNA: TGCGCCAGCAGCCAAGCCTTGCCATCTGAAGCTTTCTTT. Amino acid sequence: CASSQALPSEAFF.

CDR3 loop: CASSFYGSGTYEQYF. DNA of the CDR3: TGTGCCAGTAGTTTCTACGGGTCGGGCACCTACGAGCAGTACTTC. The chain recombines TRBV19 with TRBJ2-7; unclear D gene. Germline CDR1 reads LNHDA; CDR2 reads SQIVND (reference sequence). Trimming cost V 5 bases and J 2 bases, with 16 bases left between them. The CDR3 totals 15 residues. The whole variable domain, remainder taken from reference TRBV19 and TRBJ2-7, is DGGITQSPKYLFRKEGQNVTLSCEQNLNHDAMYWYRQDPGQGLRLIYYSQIVNDFQKGDIAEGYSVSREKKESFPLTVTSAQKNPTAFYLCASSFYGSGTYEQYFGPGTRLTVT.

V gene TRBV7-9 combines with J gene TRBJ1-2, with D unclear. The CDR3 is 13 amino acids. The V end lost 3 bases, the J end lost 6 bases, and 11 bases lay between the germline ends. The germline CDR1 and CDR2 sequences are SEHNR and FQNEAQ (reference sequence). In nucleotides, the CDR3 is TGTGCCAGCAGCTTCGAGATTATTCATGGCTACACCTTC. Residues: CASSFEIIHGYTF.

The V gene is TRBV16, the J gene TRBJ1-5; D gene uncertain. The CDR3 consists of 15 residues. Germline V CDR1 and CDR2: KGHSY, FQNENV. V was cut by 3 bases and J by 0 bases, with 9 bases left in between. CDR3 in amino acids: CASSQGSHSNQPQHF. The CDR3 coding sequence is TGTGCCAGCAGCCAGGGTTCCCATAGCAATCAGCCCCAGCATTTT.

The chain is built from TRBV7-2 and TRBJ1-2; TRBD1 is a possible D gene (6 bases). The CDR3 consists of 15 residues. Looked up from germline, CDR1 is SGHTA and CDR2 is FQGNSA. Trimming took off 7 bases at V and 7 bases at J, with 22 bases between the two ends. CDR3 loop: CASTWGGLGAGGYTF. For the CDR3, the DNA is TGTGCCAGCACCTGGGGGGGGCTCGGGGCGGGTGGCTACACCTTC.

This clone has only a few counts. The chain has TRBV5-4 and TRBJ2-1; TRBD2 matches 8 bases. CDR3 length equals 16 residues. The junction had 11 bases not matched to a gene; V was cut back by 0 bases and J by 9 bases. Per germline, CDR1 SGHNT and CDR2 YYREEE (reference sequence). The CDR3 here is CASSLGGTRPQGEQFF. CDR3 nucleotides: TGTGCCAGCAGCTTGGGGGGGACTAGGCCACAGGGTGAGCAGTTCTTC.

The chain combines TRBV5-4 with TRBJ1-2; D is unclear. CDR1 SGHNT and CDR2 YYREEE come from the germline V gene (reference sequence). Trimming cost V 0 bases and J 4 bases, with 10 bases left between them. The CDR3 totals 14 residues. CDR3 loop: CASSLVGPTYGYTF. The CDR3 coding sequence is TGTGCCAGCAGCTTGGTCGGGCCTACCTATGGCTACACCTTC.